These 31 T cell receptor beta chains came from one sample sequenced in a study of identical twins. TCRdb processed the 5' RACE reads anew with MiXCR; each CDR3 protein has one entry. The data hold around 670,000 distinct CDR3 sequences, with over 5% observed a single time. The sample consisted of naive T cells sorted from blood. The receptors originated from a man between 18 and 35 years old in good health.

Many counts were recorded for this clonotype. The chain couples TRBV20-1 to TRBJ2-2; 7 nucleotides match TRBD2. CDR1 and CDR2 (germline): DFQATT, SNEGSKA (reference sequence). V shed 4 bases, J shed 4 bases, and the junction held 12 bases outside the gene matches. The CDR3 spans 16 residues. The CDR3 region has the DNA TGCAGTGCTACGATTGTGGGGACTAAGGGCACCGGGGAGCTGTTTTTT. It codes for CSATIVGTKGTGELFF.

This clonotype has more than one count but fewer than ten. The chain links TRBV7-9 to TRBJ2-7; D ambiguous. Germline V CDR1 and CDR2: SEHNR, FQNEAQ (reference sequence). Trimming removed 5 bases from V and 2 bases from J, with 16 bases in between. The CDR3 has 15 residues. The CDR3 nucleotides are TGTGCCAGCAGCAGAGACGGAAACCCAGCCTACGAGCAGTACTTC. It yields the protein CASSRDGNPAYEQYF.

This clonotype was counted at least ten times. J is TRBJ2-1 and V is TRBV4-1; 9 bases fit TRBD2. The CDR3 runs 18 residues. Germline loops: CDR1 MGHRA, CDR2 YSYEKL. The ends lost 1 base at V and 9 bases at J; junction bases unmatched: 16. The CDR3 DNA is TGCGCCAGCAGCCAAGCGAGATGGCTTAGCGGGAGCGGCGGTGAGCAGTTCTTC. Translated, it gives CASSQARWLSGSGGEQFF.

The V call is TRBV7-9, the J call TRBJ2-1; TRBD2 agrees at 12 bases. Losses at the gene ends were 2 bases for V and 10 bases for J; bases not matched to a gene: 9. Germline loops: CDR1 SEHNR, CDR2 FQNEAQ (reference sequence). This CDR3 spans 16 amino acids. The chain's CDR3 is CASSLIWLAGGCEQFF. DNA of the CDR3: TGTGCCAGCAGCTTAATATGGCTAGCGGGAGGGTGCGAGCAGTTCTTC.

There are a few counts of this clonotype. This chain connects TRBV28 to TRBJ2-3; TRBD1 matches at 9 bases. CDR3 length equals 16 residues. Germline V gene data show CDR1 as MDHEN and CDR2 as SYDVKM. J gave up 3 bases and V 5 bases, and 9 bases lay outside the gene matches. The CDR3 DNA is TGTGCCAGCAGTAGTCCCGGGACAGGGAGTACAGATACGCAGTATTTT. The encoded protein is CASSSPGTGSTDTQYF.

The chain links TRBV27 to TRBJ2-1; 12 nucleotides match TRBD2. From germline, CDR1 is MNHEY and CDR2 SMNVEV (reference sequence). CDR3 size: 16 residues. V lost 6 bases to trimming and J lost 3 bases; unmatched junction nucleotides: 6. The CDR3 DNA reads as TGTGCCAGCAGGTCCTCGACTAGCGGGGGCTACAATGAGCAGTTCTTC. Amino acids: CASRSSTSGGYNEQFF.

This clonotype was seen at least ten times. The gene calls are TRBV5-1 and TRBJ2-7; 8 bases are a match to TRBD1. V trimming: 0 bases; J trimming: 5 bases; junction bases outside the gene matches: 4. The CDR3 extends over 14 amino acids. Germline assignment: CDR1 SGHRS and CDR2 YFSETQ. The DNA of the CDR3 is TGCGCCAGCAGCTTGGTCAACAGGGGGGACGAGCAGTACGTC. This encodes CASSLVNRGDEQYV.

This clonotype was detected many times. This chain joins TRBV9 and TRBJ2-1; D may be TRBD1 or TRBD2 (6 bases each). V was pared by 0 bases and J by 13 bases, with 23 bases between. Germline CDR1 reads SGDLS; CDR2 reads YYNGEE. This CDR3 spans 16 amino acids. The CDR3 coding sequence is TGTGCCAGCAGCGTAGCTGTAGGGGGGTTGACCGGGAACCAGTTCTTC. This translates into CASSVAVGGLTGNQFF.

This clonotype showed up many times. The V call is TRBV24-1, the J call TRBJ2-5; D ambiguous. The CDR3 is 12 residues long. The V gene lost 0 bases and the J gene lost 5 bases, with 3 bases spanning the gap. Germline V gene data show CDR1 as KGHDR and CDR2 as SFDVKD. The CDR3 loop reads CATSDLRETQYF. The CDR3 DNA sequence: TGTGCCACCAGTGATTTGCGGGAGACCCAGTACTTC.

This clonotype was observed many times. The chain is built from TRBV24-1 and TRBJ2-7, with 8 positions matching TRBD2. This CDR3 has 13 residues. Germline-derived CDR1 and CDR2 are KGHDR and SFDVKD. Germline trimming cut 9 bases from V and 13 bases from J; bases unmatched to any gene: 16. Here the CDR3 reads CATLRERECKCYF. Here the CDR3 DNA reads TGTGCCACCTTAAGGGAGCGGGAGTGTAAGTGCTACTTC.

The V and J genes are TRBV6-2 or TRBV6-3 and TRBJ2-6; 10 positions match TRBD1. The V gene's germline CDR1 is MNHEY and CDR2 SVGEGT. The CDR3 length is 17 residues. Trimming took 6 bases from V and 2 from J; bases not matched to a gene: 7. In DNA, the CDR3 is TGTGCCAGCAGCCCGGGACAGGGGTTCACTGGGGCCAACGTCCTGACTTTC. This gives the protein CASSPGQGFTGANVLTF.

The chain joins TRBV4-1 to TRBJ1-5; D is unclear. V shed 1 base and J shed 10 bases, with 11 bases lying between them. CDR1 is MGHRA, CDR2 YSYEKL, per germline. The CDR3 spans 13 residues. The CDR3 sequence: CASSQVASGPQHF. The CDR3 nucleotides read TGCGCCAGCAGCCAAGTCGCTTCGGGACCCCAGCATTTT.

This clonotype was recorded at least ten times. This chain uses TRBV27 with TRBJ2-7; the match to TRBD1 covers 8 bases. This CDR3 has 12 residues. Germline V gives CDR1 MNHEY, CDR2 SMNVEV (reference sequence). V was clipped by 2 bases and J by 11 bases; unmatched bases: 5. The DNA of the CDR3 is TGTGCCAGCAGTTTACCCGGACAGGGCAAGTACGTC. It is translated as CASSLPGQGKYV.

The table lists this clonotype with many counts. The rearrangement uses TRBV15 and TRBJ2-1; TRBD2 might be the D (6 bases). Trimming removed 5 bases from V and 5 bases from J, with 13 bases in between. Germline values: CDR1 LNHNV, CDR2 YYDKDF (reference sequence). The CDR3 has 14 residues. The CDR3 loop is CATSDYSGHNEQFF. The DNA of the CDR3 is TGTGCCACCAGCGACTATAGCGGACACAATGAGCAGTTCTTC. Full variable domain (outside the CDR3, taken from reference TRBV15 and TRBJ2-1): DAMVIQNPRYQVTQFGKPVTLSCSQTLNHNVMYWYQQKSSQAPKLLFHYYDKDFNNEADTPDNFQSRRPNTSFCFLDIRSPGLGDTAMYLCATSDYSGHNEQFFGPGTRLTVL.

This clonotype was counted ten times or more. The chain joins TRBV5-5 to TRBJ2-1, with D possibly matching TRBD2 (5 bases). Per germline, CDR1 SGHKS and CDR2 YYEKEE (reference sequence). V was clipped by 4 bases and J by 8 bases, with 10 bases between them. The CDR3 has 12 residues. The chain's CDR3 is CASSHADYEQFF. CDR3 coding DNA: TGTGCCAGCAGCCACGCGGACTATGAGCAGTTCTTC.

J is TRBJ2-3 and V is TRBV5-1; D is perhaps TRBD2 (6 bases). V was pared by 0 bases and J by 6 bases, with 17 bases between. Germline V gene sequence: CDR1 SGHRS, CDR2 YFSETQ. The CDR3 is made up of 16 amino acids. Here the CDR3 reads CASSLEGGTTPDTQYF. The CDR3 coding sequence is TGCGCCAGCAGCTTGGAAGGCGGGACCACACCCGATACGCAGTATTTT.

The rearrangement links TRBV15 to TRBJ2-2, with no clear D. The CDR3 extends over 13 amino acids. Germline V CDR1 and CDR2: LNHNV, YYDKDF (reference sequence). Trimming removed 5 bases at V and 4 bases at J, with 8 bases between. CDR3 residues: CATSFVGTGELFF. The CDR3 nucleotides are TGTGCCACCAGCTTTGTGGGCACCGGGGAGCTGTTTTTT. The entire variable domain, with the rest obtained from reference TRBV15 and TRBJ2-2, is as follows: DAMVIQNPRYQVTQFGKPVTLSCSQTLNHNVMYWYQQKSSQAPKLLFHYYDKDFNNEADTPDNFQSRRPNTSFCFLDIRSPGLGDTAMYLCATSFVGTGELFFGEGSRLTVL.

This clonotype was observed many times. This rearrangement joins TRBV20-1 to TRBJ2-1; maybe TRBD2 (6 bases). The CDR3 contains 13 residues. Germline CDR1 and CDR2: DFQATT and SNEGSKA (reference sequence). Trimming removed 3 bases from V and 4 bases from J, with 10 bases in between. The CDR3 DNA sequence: TGCAGTGCTAGTCTGCGGGGATACAATGAGCAGTTCTTC. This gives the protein CSASLRGYNEQFF.

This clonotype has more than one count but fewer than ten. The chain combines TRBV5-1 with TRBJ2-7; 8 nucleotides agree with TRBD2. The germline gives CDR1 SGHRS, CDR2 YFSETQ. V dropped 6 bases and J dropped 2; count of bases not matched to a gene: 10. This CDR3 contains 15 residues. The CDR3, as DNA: TGCGCCAGCAACCCGGGGAGCGGGGGCCCCTACGAGCAGTACTTC. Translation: CASNPGSGGPYEQYF. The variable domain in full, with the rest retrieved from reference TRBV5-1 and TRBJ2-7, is KAGVTQTPRYLIKTRGQQVTLSCSPISGHRSVSWYQQTPGQGLQFLFEYFSETQRNKGNFPGRFSGRQFSNSRSEMNVSTLELGDSALYLCASNPGSGGPYEQYFGPGTRLTVT.

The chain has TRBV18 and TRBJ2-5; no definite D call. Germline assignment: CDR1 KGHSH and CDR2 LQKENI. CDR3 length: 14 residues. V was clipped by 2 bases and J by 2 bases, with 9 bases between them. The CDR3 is CASSPRTEQETQYF. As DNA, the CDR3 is TGTGCCAGCTCACCAAGGACGGAACAAGAGACCCAGTACTTC.

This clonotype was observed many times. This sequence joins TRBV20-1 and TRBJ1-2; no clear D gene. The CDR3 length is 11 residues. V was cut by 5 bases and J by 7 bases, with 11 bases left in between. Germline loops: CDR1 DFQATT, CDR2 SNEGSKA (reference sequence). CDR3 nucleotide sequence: TGCAGTGCTGGATGGACGAGTGGCTACACCTTC. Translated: CSAGWTSGYTF.

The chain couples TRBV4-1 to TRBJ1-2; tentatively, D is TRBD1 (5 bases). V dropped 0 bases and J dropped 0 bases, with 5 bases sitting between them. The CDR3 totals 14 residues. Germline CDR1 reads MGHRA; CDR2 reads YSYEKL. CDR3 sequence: CASSQETANYGYTF. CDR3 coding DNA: TGCGCCAGCAGCCAAGAGACAGCTAACTATGGCTACACCTTC.

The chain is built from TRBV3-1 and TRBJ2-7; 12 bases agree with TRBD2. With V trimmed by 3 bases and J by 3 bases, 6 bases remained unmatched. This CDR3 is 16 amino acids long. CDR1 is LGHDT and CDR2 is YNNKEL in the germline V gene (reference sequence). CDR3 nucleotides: TGTGCCAGCAGCCAGGCTAGCGGGAGGGGTAGCTACGAGCAGTACTTC. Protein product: CASSQASGRGSYEQYF.

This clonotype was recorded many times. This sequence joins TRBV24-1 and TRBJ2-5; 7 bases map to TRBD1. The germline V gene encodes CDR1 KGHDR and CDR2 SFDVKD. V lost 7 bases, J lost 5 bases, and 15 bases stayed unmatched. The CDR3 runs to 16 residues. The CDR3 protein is CATSDTKTGLGETQYF. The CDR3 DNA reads TGTGCCACCAGCGACACCAAGACAGGGCTGGGGGAGACCCAGTACTTC.

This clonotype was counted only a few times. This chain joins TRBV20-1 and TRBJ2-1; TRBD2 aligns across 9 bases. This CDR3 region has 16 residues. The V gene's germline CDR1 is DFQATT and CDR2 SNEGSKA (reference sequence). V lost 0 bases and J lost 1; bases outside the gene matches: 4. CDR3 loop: CSARDLAGDSYNEQFF. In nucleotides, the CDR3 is TGCAGTGCTAGAGACTTAGCGGGAGATTCCTACAATGAGCAGTTCTTC.

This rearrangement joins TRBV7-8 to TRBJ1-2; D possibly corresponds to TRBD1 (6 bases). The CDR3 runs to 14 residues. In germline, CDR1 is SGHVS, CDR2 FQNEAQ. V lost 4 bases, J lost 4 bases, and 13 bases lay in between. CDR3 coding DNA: TGTGCCAGCAGCTCAAAGAGACAGGTCTATGGCTACACCTTC. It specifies CASSSKRQVYGYTF. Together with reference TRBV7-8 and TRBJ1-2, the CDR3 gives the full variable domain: GAGVSQSPRYKVAKRGQDVALRCDPISGHVSLFWYQQALGQGPEFLTYFQNEAQLDKSGLPSDRFFAERPEGSVSTLKIQRTQQEDSAVYLCASSSKRQVYGYTFGSGTRLTVV.

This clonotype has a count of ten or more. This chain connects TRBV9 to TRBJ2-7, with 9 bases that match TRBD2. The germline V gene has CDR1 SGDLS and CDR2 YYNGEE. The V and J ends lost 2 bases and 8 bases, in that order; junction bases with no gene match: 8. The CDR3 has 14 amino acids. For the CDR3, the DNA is TGTGCCAGCAGCGTCAAGCGGGAGGATTTAAAGCAGTACTTC. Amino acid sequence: CASSVKREDLKQYF.

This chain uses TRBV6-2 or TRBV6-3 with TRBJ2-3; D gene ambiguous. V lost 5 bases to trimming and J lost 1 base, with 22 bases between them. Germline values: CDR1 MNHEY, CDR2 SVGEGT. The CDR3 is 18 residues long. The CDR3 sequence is CASSLPSSPLPGTDTQYF. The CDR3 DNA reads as TGTGCCAGCAGTCTTCCATCCTCCCCCCTCCCCGGCACAGATACGCAGTATTTT.

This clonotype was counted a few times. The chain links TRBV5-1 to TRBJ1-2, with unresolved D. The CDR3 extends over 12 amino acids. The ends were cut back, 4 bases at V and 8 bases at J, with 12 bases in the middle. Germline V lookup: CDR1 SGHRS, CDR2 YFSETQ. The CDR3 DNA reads TGCGCCAGCAGCCGGGAGAAAGAGGGCTACACCTTC. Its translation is CASSREKEGYTF.

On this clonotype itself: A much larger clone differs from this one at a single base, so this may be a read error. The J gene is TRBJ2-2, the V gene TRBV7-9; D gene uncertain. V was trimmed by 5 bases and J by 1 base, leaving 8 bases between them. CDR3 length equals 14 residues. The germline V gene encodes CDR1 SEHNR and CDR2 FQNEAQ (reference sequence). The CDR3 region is CASSHWENTGELFF. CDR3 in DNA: TGTGCCAGCAGCCATTGGGAGAACACCGGGGAGCTGTTTTTT.

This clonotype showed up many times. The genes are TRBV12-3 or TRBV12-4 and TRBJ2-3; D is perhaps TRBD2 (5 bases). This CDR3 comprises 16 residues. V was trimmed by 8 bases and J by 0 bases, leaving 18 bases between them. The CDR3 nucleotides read TGTGCCAGCCTTCATGGAGGAAAGGGTAGCACAGATACGCAGTATTTT. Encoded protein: CASLHGGKGSTDTQYF.